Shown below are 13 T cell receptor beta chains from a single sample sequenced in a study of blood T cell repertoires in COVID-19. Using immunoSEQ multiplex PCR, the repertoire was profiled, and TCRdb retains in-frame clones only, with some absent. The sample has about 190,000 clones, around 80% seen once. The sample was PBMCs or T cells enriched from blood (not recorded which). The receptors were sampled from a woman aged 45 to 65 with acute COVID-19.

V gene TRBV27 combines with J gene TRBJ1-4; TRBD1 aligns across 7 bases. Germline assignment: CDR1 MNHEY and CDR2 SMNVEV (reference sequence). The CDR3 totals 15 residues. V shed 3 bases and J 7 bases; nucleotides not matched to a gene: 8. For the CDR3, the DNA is TGTGCCAGCAGTTTCGAAGGGGGCAGGGGTGAAAAACTGTTTTTT. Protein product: CASSFEGGRGEKLFF.

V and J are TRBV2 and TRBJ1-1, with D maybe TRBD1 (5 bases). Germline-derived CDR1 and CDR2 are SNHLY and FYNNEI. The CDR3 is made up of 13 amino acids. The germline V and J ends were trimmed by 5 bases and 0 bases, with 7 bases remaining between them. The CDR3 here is CASSPDMNTEAFF. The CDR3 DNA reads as TGTGCCAGCAGTCCGGACATGAACACTGAAGCTTTCTTT.

CDR3 sequence (DNA): TGTGCCAGCAGGGGGGGGTCGGGGAAACAAGAGACCCAGTACTTC. Residues: CASRGGSGKQETQYF. The V gene is TRBV28, the J gene TRBJ2-5; 7 nucleotides agree with TRBD2. The CDR3 is 15 residues long. V lost 6 bases to trimming and J lost 2 bases; unmatched junction nucleotides: 9. Germline V CDR1 and CDR2: MDHEN, SYDVKM.

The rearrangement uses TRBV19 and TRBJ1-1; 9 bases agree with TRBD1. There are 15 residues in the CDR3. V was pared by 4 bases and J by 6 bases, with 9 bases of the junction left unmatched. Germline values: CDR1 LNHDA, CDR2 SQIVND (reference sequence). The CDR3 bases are TGTGCCAGTAGTAACAATCCGGGGACAGGGTCTGAAGCTTTCTTT. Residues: CASSNNPGTGSEAFF.

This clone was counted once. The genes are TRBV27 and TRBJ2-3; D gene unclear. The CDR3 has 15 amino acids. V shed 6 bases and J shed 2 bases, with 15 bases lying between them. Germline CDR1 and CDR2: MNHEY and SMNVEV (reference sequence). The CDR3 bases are TGTGCCAGCAGCCCTCAGGCGTACCTCACAGATACGCAGTATTTT. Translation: CASSPQAYLTDTQYF.

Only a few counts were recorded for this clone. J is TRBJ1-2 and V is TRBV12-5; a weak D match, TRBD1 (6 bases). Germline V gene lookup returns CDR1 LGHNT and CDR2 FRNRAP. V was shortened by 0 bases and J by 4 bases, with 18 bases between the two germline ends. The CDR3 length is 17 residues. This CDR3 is CASGLVRSGGVGYGYTF. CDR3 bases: TGTGCTAGTGGTTTGGTACGGTCGGGGGGCGTGGGCTATGGCTACACCTTC. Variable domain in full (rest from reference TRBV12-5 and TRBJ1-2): DARVTQTPRHKVTEMGQEVTMRCQPILGHNTVFWYRQTMMQGLELLAYFRNRAPLDDSGMPKDRFSAEMPDATLATLKIQPSEPRDSAVYFCASGLVRSGGVGYGYTFGSGTRLTVV.

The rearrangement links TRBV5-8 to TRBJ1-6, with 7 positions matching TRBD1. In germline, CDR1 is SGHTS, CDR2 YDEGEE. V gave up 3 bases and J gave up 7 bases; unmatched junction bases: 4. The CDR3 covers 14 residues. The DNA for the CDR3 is TGTGCCAGCAGCTGGGGGACAGTGAATTCACCCCTCCACTTT. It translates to CASSWGTVNSPLHF.

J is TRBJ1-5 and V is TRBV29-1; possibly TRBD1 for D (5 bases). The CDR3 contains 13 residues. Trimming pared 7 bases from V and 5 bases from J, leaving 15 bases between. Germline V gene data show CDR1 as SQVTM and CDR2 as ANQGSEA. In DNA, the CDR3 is TGCAGCGCGCGGGGGGGAGGAGATCAGCCCCAGCATTTT. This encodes CSARGGGDQPQHF. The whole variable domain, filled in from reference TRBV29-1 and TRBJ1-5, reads SAVISQKPSRDICQRGTSLTIQCQVDSQVTMMFWYRQQPGQSLTLIATANQGSEATYESGFVIDKFPISRPNLTFSTLTVSNMSPEDSSIYLCSARGGGDQPQHFGDGTRLSIL.

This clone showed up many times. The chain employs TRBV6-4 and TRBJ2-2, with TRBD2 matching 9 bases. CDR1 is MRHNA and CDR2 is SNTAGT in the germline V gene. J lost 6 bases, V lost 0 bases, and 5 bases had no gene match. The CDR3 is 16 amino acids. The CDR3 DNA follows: TGTGCCAGCAGTGACTCTGCGGGGGGGGACCCCGGGGAGCTGTTTTTT. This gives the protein CASSDSAGGDPGELFF.

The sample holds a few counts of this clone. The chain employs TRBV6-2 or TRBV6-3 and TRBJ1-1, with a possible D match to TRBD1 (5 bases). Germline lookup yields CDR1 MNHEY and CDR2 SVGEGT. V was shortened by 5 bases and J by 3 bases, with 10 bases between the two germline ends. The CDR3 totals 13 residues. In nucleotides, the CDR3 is TGTGCCAGCAGTCGCGGGGCATACACTGAAGCTTTCTTT. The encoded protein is CASSRGAYTEAFF.

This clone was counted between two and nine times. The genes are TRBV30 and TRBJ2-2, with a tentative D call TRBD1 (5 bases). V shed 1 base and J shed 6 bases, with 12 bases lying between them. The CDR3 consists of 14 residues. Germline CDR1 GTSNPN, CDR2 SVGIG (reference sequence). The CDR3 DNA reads TGTGCCTGGAGTGGCCTCCAGGGTGCCGGGGAGCTGTTTTTT. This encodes CAWSGLQGAGELFF. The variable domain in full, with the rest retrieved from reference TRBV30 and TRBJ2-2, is SQTIHQWPATLVQPVGSPLSLECTVEGTSNPNLYWYRQAAGRGLQLLFYSVGIGQISSEVPQNLSASRPQDRQFILSSKKLLLSDSGFYLCAWSGLQGAGELFFGEGSRLTVL.

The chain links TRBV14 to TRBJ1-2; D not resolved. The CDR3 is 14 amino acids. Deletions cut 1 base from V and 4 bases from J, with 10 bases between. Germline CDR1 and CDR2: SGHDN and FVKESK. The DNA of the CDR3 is TGTGCCAGCAGCCAAGCCGGTGCGGTCTATGGCTACACCTTC. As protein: CASSQAGAVYGYTF.

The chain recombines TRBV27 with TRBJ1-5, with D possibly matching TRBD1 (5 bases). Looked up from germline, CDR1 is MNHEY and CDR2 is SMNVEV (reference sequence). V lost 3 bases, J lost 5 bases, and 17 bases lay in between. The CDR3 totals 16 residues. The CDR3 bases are TGTGCCAGCAGTTTGGGAAGGGGATTGGGCGATCAGCCCCAGCATTTT. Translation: CASSLGRGLGDQPQHF.